This T cell receptor (beta chain) was observed in a study of T cell repertoires in aging, cancer and after chemotherapy. CDR3 length equals 13 residues. Germline assignment: CDR1 ENHRY and CDR2 SYGVKD. V was pared by 7 bases and J by 2 bases, with 11 bases between. The template was genomic DNA from peripheral blood, not RNA. TRB rearrangements spanning V, D and J were amplified using mixed TRB-A/B primers. TCRdb itself ran the multiplex PCR reads through MiXCR, one entry per CDR3 protein. Among 10,000 to 15,000 distinct CDR3 sequences listed, around a quarter were seen once. V gene TRBV10-3 combines with J gene TRBJ1-2, with unresolved D. Source material: blood. The sequence came from a human donor with a blood cancer. The CDR3 DNA reads as TGTGCCATCACCGTGACGGAGAACTATGGCTACACCTTC. Translation gives CAITVTENYGYTF.